This TCR beta chain was sequenced for a study of blood T cell repertoires in COVID-19. Germline V gene data show CDR1 as SGHDT and CDR2 as YYEEEE. The length of the CDR3 is 15 residues. Trimming cost V 4 bases and J 2 bases, with 16 bases left between them. Using immunoSEQ multiplex PCR, the repertoire was profiled, and TCRdb retains in-frame clones only, with some absent. This table holds about 220,000 clones, roughly 82% found once. This sequence originates from an older woman with acute or convalescent COVID-19. This chain links TRBV5-6 with TRBJ2-7; a possible D gene is TRBD1 (6 bases). The sample was peripheral blood. CDR3 nucleotides: TGTGCCAGCAGCACCGACAGGTTACCTGCCTACGAGCAGTACTTC. It translates to CASSTDRLPAYEQYF. The whole variable domain, remainder taken from reference TRBV5-6 and TRBJ2-7, is DAGVTQSPTHLIKTRGQQVTLRCSPKSGHDTVSWYQQALGQGPQFIFQYYEEEERQRGNFPDRFSGHQFPNYSSELNVNALLLGDSALYLCASSTDRLPAYEQYFGPGTRLTVT.